Presented here are 21 T cell receptor beta chains from one specimen sequenced in a study of shared clonotypes between healthy human individuals. Libraries were prepared by immunoSEQ multiplex PCR; TCRdb keeps only in-frame clonotypes and omits some of them. The top ten clones hold roughly 0.13% of a sample with roughly 2 million clones, approximately 95% of them seen once. The sample consisted of naive CD4+ T cells sorted from blood. Subset denoted: CD45RA+ positively selected. The receptors come from a man aged 18 to 30 in good health.

This clone is a singleton in its sample. This chain connects TRBV11-2 to TRBJ2-1; 9 nucleotides line up with TRBD2. The V gene end was trimmed by 3 bases and the J gene end by 9 bases; junction bases not matched to a gene: 12. The CDR3 sequence is 16 residues long. Germline V lookup: CDR1 SGHAT, CDR2 FQNNGV. The DNA of the CDR3 is TGTGCCAGCAGCTTCGACGGGACTAGCAGACAGGGTGAGCAGTTCTTC. It encodes CASSFDGTSRQGEQFF.

This chain joins TRBV6-1 and TRBJ1-2; TRBD1 agrees at 8 bases. The J segment lost 8 bases and the V segment lost 2 bases, leaving 4 bases of the junction unmatched. Germline loops: CDR1 MNHNS, CDR2 SASEGT. The CDR3 consists of 13 residues. The CDR3 reads CASSETGGRGYTF. CDR3 nucleotide sequence: TGTGCCAGCAGTGAAACAGGGGGAAGGGGCTACACCTTC.

Points on this clone: This sample includes further DNA sequences coding for the same CDR3. The gene calls are TRBV19 and TRBJ1-1, with D possibly TRBD1 on 6 matching bases. CDR3 length equals 13 residues. Deletions cut 2 bases from V and 4 bases from J, with 8 bases between. Germline-derived CDR1 and CDR2 are LNHDA and SQIVND (reference sequence). The CDR3 coding sequence is TGTGCCAGTAGTATAATAGGGGGCACTGAAGCTTTCTTT. Protein: CASSIIGGTEAFF. Based on the CDR3 plus reference TRBV19 and TRBJ1-1, the full variable domain is DGGITQSPKYLFRKEGQNVTLSCEQNLNHDAMYWYRQDPGQGLRLIYYSQIVNDFQKGDIAEGYSVSREKKESFPLTVTSAQKNPTAFYLCASSIIGGTEAFFGQGTRLTVV.

V usage is TRBV28 and J usage is TRBJ2-7, with TRBD1 matching 11 bases. The CDR3 loop spans 15 amino acids. Germline V gene data show CDR1 as MDHEN and CDR2 as SYDVKM. V trimming: 5 bases; J trimming: 4 bases; junction bases outside the gene matches: 7. The CDR3 here is CASSIGQGAWYEQYF. The CDR3 nucleotides read TGTGCCAGCAGTATAGGACAGGGGGCTTGGTACGAGCAGTACTTC.

The chain links TRBV6-1 to TRBJ1-4; tentative D call: TRBD1 (5 bases). The germline CDR1 and CDR2 sequences are MNHNS and SASEGT. CDR3 length: 13 residues. V lost 8 bases to trimming and J lost 3 bases, with 10 bases between them. CDR3 residues: CASRGASNEKLFF. The DNA of the CDR3 is TGTGCCAGCCGAGGGGCTTCTAATGAAAAACTGTTTTTT.

The chain recombines TRBV6-5 with TRBJ1-5; D may be TRBD1 (6 bases). Trimming removed 11 bases at V and 4 bases at J, with 15 bases between. CDR1 is MNHEY and CDR2 is SVGAGI in the germline V gene. The CDR3 contains 13 residues. CDR3 sequence: CAASTGINQPQHF. CDR3 DNA sequence: TGTGCCGCCTCAACAGGGATTAATCAGCCCCAGCATTTT.

This clone is a singleton in its sample. The chain joins TRBV2 to TRBJ2-7; no clear D gene. Germline assignment: CDR1 SNHLY and CDR2 FYNNEI. CDR3 size: 14 residues. The V and J ends lost 2 bases and 2 bases respectively, with 10 bases between them. CDR3 DNA sequence: TGTGCCAGCAGTGAAAATTTTTCTCCCTACGAGCAGTACTTC. It translates to CASSENFSPYEQYF.

V gene TRBV7-2 combines with J gene TRBJ1-5, with 7 bases aligning to TRBD1. CDR3 size: 16 residues. Germline V lookup: CDR1 SGHTA, CDR2 FQGNSA. J gave up 2 bases and V 5 bases, and 9 bases lay outside the gene matches. CDR3 sequence (DNA): TGTGCCAGCAGCCCCCAGGGGGGACGGGGCAATCAGCCCCAGCATTTT. Its translation is CASSPQGGRGNQPQHF.

The chain combines TRBV10-3 with TRBJ2-2; 9 bases align to TRBD1. Germline-derived CDR1 and CDR2 are ENHRY and SYGVKD. J gave up 7 bases and V 3 bases, and 6 bases lay outside the gene matches. The CDR3 is 15 amino acids. This chain's CDR3 is CAISDGTGSFGELFF. As DNA, the CDR3 is TGTGCCATCAGTGATGGGACAGGGAGTTTCGGGGAGCTGTTTTTT.

The CDR3 coding sequence is TGTGCCAGCAGTCTGGAGGCTGAGCAGTTCTTC. As protein: CASSLEAEQFF. The chain is built from TRBV28 and TRBJ2-1; perhaps TRBD2 as D (5 bases). Trimming stripped 5 bases from V and 9 bases from J, with 8 bases between. Germline V gene sequence: CDR1 MDHEN, CDR2 SYDVKM. This CDR3 contains 11 residues.

The chain couples TRBV18 to TRBJ1-5; D gene unclear. Deletions cut 6 bases from V and 0 bases from J, with 9 bases between. There are 14 residues in the CDR3. The germline V gene has CDR1 KGHSH and CDR2 LQKENI. The CDR3 is CASSKRYSNQPQHF. The CDR3 region has the DNA TGTGCCAGCTCGAAACGGTATAGCAATCAGCCCCAGCATTTT. The entire variable domain, with the rest obtained from reference TRBV18 and TRBJ1-5, is as follows: NAGVMQNPRHLVRRRGQEARLRCSPMKGHSHVYWYRQLPEEGLKFMVYLQKENIIDESGMPKERFSAEFPKEGPSILRIQQVVRGDSAAYFCASSKRYSNQPQHFGDGTRLSIL.

The V call is TRBV5-1, the J call TRBJ1-3, with D hard to call. CDR1 and CDR2 from the germline V gene are SGHRS and YFSETQ. V lost 3 bases and J 0 bases, leaving 10 bases between the germline ends. This CDR3 spans 15 amino acids. This CDR3 reads CASSSSVGSGNTIYF. The CDR3 DNA reads TGCGCCAGCAGCTCTTCAGTTGGCTCTGGAAACACCATATATTTT.

The gene calls are TRBV7-2 and TRBJ1-4, with 8 bases fitting TRBD1. The junction had 5 bases not matched to a gene; V was cut back by 2 bases and J by 3 bases. CDR1 SGHTA and CDR2 FQGNSA come from the germline V gene. The CDR3 sequence is 16 residues long. CDR3 sequence: CASSLNRGVSNEKLFF. The CDR3 coding sequence is TGTGCCAGCAGCTTAAACAGGGGGGTCTCTAATGAAAAACTGTTTTTT.

J is TRBJ2-7 and V is TRBV5-6; D remains unclear. The CDR3 is 14 amino acids. CDR1 is SGHDT and CDR2 is YYEEEE in the germline V gene. V was cut by 5 bases and J by 0 bases, with 12 bases left in between. The CDR3 loop is CASSLTFFSYEQYF. The CDR3 nucleotides are TGTGCCAGCAGTCTGACATTCTTCTCCTACGAGCAGTACTTC.

The chain carries TRBV2 and TRBJ2-2, with 14 positions matching TRBD2. The CDR3 has 18 amino acids. The V gene's germline CDR1 is SNHLY and CDR2 FYNNEI. The trim removed 6 bases at V and 0 bases at J, leaving 6 bases unmatched. CDR3 sequence: CASSKRTSGGTNTGELFF. The CDR3 DNA reads as TGTGCCAGCAGCAAAAGGACTAGCGGGGGGACGAACACCGGGGAGCTGTTTTTT. Filled out from reference TRBV2 and TRBJ2-2, the complete variable domain reads EPEVTQTPSHQVTQMGQEVILRCVPISNHLYFYWYRQILGQKVEFLVSFYNNEISEKSEIFDDQFSVERPDGSNFTLKIRSTKLEDSAMYFCASSKRTSGGTNTGELFFGEGSRLTVL.

As regards this clone: Other DNA sequences in the same sample also yield this CDR3. The chain recombines TRBV5-1 with TRBJ1-1, with D maybe TRBD1 (5 bases). Germline lookup yields CDR1 SGHRS and CDR2 YFSETQ. The CDR3 runs to 15 residues. V gave up 0 bases and J gave up 5 bases, with 14 bases separating them. The CDR3 nucleotides read TGCGCCAGCAGCTTGGTGGGGACGGGGAATACTGAAGCTTTCTTT. Its protein product is CASSLVGTGNTEAFF.

The J gene is TRBJ2-2, the V gene TRBV5-8; TRBD2 might be the D (6 bases). The CDR3 has 15 residues. The ends were cut back, 4 bases at V and 5 bases at J, with 15 bases in the middle. Germline lookup yields CDR1 SGHTS and CDR2 YDEGEE. This CDR3 is CASSRAGRGTGELFF. CDR3 DNA sequence: TGTGCCAGCAGCCGCGCGGGGCGAGGGACCGGGGAGCTGTTTTTT.

The chain is built from TRBV7-2 and TRBJ1-2; D is possibly TRBD1 (6 bases). V gave up 3 bases and J gave up 14 bases, with 16 bases separating them. Per germline, CDR1 SGHTA and CDR2 FQGNSA. There are 12 residues in the CDR3. Here the CDR3 DNA reads TGTGCCAGCAGCTTTAACGGGGGCAGCCAAACCTTC. This encodes CASSFNGGSQTF.

This clone was observed a single time. The chain is built from TRBV4-3 and TRBJ2-5; 7 bases are shared with TRBD1. Trimming at V came to 3 bases and at J to 7 bases, leaving 14 bases not matched to a gene. The CDR3 runs 16 residues. The germline V gene has CDR1 LGHNA and CDR2 YSLEER. The CDR3 bases are TGCGCCAGCAGCCAGAGCCGGAGACAGGGTTTGGCGACCCAGTACTTC. Residues: CASSQSRRQGLATQYF.

This clone appeared once. V is TRBV11-3 and J is TRBJ2-7; maybe TRBD1 (5 bases). CDR3 size: 13 residues. V gave up 0 bases and J gave up 5 bases, with 8 bases separating them. The germline gives CDR1 SGHNT, CDR2 YENEEA. The CDR3 loop reads CASSLDLRDEQYF. The CDR3 DNA reads TGTGCCAGCAGCTTAGATCTCAGGGACGAGCAGTACTTC.

This clone was found a few times. The same CDR3 also results from other DNA sequences found in this sample. V and J are TRBV7-6 and TRBJ2-1; no clear D. Germline-derived CDR1 and CDR2 are SGHVS and FNYEAQ. V was trimmed by 1 base and J by 4 bases, leaving 5 bases between them. The CDR3 is made up of 13 amino acids. The CDR3 DNA reads as TGTGCCAGCAGCTTAGGGCGATACAATGAGCAGTTCTTC. As protein: CASSLGRYNEQFF. Full variable domain (missing parts from reference TRBV7-6 and TRBJ2-1): GAGVSQSPRYKVTKRGQDVALRCDPISGHVSLYWYRQALGQGPEFLTYFNYEAQQDKSGLPNDRFSAERPEGSISTLTIQRTEQRDSAMYRCASSLGRYNEQFFGPGTRLTVL.